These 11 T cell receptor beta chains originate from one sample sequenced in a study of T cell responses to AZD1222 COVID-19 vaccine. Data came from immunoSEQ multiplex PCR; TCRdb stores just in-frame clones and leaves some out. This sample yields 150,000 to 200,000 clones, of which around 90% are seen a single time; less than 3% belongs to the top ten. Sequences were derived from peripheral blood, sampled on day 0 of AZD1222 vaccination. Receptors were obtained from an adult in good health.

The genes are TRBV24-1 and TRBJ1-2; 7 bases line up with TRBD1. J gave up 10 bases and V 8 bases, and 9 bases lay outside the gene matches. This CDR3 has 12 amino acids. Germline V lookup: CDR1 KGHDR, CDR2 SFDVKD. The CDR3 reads CATTLLTGPYTF. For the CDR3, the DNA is TGTGCCACCACCTTACTGACAGGGCCCTACACCTTC.

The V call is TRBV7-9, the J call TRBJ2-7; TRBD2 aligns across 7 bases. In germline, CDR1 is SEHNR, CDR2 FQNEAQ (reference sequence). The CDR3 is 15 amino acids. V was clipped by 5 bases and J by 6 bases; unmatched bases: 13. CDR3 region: CASSHRLARVGEQYF. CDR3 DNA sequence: TGTGCCAGCAGCCACCGACTAGCACGTGTGGGCGAGCAGTACTTC.

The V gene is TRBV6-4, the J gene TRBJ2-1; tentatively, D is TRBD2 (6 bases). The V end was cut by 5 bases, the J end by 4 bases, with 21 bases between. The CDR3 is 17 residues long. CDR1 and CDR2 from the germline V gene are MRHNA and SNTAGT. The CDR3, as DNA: TGTGCCAGCAGTTTGGAGTGGGACTCGGAACGATACAATGAGCAGTTCTTC. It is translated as CASSLEWDSERYNEQFF.

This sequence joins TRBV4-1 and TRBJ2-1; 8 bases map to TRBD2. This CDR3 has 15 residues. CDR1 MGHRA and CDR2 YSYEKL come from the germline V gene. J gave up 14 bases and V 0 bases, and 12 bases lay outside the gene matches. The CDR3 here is CASSQEASGWGKEFF. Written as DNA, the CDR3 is TGCGCCAGCAGCCAAGAGGCTAGCGGGTGGGGCAAAGAGTTCTTC.

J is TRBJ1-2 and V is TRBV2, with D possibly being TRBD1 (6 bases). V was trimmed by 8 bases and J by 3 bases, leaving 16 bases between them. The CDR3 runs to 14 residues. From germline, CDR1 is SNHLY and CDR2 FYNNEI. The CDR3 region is CASAEQGTYYGYTF. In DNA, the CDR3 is TGTGCCAGCGCTGAACAGGGAACCTACTATGGCTACACCTTC.

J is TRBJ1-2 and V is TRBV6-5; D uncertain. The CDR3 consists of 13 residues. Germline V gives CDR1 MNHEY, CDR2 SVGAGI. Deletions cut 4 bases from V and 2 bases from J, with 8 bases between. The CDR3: CASSSGRNYGYTF. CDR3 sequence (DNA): TGTGCCAGCAGTTCGGGCAGGAACTATGGCTACACCTTC.

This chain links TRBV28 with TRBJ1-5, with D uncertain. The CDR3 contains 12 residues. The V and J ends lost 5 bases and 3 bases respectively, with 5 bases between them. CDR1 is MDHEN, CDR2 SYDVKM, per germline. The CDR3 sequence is CASSLLNQPQHF. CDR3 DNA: TGTGCCAGCAGTCTTCTCAATCAGCCCCAGCATTTT.

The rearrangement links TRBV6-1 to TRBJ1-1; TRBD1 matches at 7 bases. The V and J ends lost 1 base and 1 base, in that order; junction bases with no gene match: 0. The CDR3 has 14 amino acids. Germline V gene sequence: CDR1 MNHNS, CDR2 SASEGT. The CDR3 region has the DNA TGTGCCAGCAGTGAAGGGACAGGGAACACTGAAGCTTTCTTT. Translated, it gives CASSEGTGNTEAFF.

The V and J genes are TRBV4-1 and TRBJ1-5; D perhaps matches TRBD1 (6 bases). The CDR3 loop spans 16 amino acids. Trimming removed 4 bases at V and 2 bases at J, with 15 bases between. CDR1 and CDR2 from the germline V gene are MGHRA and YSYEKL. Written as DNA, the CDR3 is TGCGCCAGCAGCCCCTCCCCAGGGGCAGGCAATCAGCCCCAGCATTTT. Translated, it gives CASSPSPGAGNQPQHF.

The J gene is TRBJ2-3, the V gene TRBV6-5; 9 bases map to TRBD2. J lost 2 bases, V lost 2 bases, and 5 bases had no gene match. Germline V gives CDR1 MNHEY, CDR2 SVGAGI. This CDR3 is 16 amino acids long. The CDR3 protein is CASSYGGRAHTDTQYF. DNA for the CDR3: TGTGCCAGCAGTTACGGCGGGAGGGCCCACACAGATACGCAGTATTTT.

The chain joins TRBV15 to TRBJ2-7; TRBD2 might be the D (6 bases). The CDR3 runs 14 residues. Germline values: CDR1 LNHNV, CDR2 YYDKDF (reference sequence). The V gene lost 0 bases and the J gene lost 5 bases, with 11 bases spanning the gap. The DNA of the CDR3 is TGTGCCACCAGCAGAGATTTGGGCGGGGACGAGCAGTACTTC. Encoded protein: CATSRDLGGDEQYF.